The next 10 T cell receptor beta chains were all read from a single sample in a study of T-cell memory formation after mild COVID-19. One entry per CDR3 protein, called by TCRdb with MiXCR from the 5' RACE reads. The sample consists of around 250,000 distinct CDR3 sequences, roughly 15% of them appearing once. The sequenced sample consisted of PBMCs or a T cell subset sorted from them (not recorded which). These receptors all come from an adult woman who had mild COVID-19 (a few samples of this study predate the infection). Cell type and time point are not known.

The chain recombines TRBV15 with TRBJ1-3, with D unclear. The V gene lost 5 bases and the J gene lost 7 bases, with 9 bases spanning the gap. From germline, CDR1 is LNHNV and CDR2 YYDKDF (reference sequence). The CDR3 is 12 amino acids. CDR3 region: CATSPVRNTIYF. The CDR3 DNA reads TGTGCCACCAGCCCCGTGCGGAACACCATATATTTT.

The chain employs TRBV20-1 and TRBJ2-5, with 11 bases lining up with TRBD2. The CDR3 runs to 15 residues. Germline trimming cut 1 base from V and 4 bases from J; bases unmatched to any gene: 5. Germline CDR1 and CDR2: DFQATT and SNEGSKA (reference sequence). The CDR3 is CSARGSGGVRETQYF. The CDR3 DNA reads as TGCAGTGCTAGAGGTAGCGGGGGGGTAAGAGAGACCCAGTACTTC.

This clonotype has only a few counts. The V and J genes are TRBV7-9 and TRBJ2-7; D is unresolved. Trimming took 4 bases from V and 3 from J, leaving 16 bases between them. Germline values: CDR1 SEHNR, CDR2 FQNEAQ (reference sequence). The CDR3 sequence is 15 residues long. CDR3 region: CASSSYRGGDYEQYF. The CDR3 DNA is TGTGCCAGCAGCTCATACCGAGGCGGCGACTACGAGCAGTACTTC.

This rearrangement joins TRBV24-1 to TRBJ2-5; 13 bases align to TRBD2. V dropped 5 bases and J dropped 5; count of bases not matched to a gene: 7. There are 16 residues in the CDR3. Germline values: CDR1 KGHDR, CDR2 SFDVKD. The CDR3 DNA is TGTGCCACCAGTGCCACTAGCGGGAGGGCCAGTGAGACCCAGTACTTC. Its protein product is CATSATSGRASETQYF.

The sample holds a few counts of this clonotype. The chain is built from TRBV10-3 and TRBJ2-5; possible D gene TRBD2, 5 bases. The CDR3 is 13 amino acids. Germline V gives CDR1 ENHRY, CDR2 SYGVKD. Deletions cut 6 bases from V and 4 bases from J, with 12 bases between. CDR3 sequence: CAIRERLLETQYF. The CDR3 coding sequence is TGTGCCATCAGGGAGCGGTTGCTAGAGACCCAGTACTTC.

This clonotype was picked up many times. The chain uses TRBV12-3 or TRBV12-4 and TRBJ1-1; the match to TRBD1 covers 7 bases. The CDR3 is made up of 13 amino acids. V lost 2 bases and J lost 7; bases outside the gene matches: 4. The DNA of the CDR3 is TGTGCCAGCAGTTTACCCGGGACAGATGAAGCTTTCTTT. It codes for CASSLPGTDEAFF.

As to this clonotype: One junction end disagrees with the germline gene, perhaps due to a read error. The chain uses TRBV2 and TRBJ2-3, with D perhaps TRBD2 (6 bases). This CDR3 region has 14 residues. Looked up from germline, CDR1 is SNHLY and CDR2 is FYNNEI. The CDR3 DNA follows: TGTGCCAGCAGTGAAACGGGGGTTCCAGATACGCAGTACTTT. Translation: CASSETGVPDTQYF.

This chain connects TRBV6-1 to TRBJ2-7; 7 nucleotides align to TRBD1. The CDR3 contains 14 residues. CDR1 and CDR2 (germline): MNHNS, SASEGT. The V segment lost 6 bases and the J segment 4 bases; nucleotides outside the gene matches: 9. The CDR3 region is CASSSGTAFYEQYF. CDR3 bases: TGTGCCAGCAGCTCCGGGACAGCTTTTTACGAGCAGTACTTC.

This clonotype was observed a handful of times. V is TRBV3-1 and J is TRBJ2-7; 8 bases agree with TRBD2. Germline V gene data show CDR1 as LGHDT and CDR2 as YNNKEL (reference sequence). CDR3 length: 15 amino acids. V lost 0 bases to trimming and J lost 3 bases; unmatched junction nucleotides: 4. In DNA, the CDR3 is TGTGCCAGCAGCCAAGAGGGGACTAGGCGCTACGAGCAGTACTTC. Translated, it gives CASSQEGTRRYEQYF.

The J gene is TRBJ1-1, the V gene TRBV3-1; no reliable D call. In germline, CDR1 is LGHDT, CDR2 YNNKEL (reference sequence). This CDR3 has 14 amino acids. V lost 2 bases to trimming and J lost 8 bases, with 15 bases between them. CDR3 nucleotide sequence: TGTGCCAGCAGCCAACCCGGACCCTTGAGGGAAGCTTTCTTT. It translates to CASSQPGPLREAFF.